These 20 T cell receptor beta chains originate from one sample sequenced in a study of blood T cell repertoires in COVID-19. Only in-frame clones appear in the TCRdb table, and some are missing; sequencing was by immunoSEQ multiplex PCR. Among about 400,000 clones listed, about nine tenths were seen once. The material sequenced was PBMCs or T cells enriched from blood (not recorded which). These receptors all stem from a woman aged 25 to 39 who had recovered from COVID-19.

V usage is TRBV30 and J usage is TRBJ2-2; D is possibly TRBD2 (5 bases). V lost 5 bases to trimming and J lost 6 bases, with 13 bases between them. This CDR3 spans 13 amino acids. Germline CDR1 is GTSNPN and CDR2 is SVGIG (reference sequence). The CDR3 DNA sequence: TGTGCCTGGGACCGACTCGGGGCCGGGGAGCTGTTTTTT. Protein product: CAWDRLGAGELFF. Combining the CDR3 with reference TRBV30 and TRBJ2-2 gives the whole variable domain SQTIHQWPATLVQPVGSPLSLECTVEGTSNPNLYWYRQAAGRGLQLLFYSVGIGQISSEVPQNLSASRPQDRQFILSSKKLLLSDSGFYLCAWDRLGAGELFFGEGSRLTVL.

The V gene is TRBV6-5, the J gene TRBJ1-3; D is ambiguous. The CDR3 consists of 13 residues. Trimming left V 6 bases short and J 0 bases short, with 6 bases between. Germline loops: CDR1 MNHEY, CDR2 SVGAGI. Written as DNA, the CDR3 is TGTGCCAGCAGGGAGTACTCTGGAAACACCATATATTTT. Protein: CASREYSGNTIYF.

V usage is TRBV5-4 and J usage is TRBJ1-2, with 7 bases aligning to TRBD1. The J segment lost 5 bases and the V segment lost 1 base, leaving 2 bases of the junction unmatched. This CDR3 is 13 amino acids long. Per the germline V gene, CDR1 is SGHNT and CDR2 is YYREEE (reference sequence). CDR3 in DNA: TGTGCCAGCAGCTTGACACAGGGGTATGGCTACACCTTC. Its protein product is CASSLTQGYGYTF.

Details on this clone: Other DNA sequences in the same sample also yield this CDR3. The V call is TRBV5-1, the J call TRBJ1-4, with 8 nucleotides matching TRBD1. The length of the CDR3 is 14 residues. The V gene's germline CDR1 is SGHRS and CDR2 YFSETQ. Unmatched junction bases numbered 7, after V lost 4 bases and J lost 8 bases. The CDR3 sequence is CASSPDRGREKLFF. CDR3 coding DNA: TGCGCCAGCAGCCCCGACAGGGGTCGAGAAAAACTGTTTTTT.

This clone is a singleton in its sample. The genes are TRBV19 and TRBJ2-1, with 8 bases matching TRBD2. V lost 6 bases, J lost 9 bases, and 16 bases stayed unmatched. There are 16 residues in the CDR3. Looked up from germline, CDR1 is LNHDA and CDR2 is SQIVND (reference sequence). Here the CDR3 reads CASSHPTSGRRGEQFF. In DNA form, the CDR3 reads TGTGCCAGTAGCCACCCCACTAGCGGCCGACGAGGTGAGCAGTTCTTC. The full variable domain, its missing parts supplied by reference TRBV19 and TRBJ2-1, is DGGITQSPKYLFRKEGQNVTLSCEQNLNHDAMYWYRQDPGQGLRLIYYSQIVNDFQKGDIAEGYSVSREKKESFPLTVTSAQKNPTAFYLCASSHPTSGRRGEQFFGPGTRLTVL.

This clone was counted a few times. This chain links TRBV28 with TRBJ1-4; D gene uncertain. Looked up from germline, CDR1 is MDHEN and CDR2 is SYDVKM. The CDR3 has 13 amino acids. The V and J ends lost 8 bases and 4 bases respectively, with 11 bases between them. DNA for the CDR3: TGTGCCAGCGGAGGCACTCGTAATGAAAAACTGTTTTTT. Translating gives CASGGTRNEKLFF.

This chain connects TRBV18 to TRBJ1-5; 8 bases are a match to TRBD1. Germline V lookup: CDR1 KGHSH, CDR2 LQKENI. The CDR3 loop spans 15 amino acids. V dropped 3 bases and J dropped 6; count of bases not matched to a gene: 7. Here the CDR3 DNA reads TGTGCCAGCTCACCCGGCGGACAGGGAACTCAGCCCCAGCATTTT. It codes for CASSPGGQGTQPQHF.

The CDR3 bases are TGTGCCAGTCAAACAGGATTTTCCATGGTTAGCAATCAGCCCCAGCATTTT. It translates to CASQTGFSMVSNQPQHF. The chain has TRBV19 and TRBJ1-5; D is possibly TRBD1 (5 bases). Germline values: CDR1 LNHDA, CDR2 SQIVND (reference sequence). Trimming stripped 8 bases from V and 0 bases from J, with 20 bases between. CDR3 length: 17 amino acids. The whole variable domain, remainder taken from reference TRBV19 and TRBJ1-5, is DGGITQSPKYLFRKEGQNVTLSCEQNLNHDAMYWYRQDPGQGLRLIYYSQIVNDFQKGDIAEGYSVSREKKESFPLTVTSAQKNPTAFYLCASQTGFSMVSNQPQHFGDGTRLSIL.

CDR3 bases: TGTGCCAGCAGCCGAGGGACTAGCGATGAGACCCAGTACTTC. Translated, it gives CASSRGTSDETQYF. This sequence joins TRBV5-4 and TRBJ2-5, with 10 bases fitting TRBD2. From germline, CDR1 is SGHNT and CDR2 YYREEE (reference sequence). The length of the CDR3 is 14 residues. After removal of 4 bases from V and 5 bases from J, the junction contained 5 bases not matched to a gene.

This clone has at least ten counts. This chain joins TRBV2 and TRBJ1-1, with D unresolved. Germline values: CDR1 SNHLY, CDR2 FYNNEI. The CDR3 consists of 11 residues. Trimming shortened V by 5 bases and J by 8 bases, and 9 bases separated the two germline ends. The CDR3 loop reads CASSFLGEAFF. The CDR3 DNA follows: TGTGCCAGCAGTTTTTTGGGCGAAGCTTTCTTT.

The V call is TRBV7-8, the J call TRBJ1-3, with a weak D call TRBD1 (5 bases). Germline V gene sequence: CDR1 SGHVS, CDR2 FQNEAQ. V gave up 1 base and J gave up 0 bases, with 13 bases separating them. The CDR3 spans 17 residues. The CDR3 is CASSLGGRVISGNTIYF. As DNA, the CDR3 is TGTGCCAGCAGCTTAGGGGGCAGGGTCATCTCTGGAAACACCATATATTTT.

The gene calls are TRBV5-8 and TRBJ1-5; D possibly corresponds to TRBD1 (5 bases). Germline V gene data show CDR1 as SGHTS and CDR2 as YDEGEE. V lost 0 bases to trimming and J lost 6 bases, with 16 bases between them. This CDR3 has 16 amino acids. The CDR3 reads CASSLEWQGGFQPQHF. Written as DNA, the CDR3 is TGTGCCAGCAGCTTGGAGTGGCAGGGAGGTTTTCAGCCCCAGCATTTT.

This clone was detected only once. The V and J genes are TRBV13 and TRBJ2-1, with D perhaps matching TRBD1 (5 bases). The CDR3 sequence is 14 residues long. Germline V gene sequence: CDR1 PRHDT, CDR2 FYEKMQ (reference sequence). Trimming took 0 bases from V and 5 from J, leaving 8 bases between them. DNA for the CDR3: TGTGCCAGCAGCTTAGGTGCAGGGAACAATGAGCAGTTCTTC. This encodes CASSLGAGNNEQFF. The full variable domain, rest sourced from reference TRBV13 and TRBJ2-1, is AAGVIQSPRHLIKEKRETATLKCYPIPRHDTVYWYQQGPGQDPQFLISFYEKMQSDKGSIPDRFSAQQFSDYHSELNMSSLELGDSALYFCASSLGAGNNEQFFGPGTRLTVL.

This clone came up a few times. CDR3 residues: CASSLVRGPTNEKLFF. The CDR3 region has the DNA TGTGCCAGCAGCTTGGTACGGGGTCCTACTAATGAAAAACTGTTTTTT. The genes are TRBV5-6 and TRBJ1-4; no definite D call. The CDR3 runs to 16 residues. The germline V gene has CDR1 SGHDT and CDR2 YYEEEE. V lost 0 bases, J lost 2 bases, and 11 bases lay in between.

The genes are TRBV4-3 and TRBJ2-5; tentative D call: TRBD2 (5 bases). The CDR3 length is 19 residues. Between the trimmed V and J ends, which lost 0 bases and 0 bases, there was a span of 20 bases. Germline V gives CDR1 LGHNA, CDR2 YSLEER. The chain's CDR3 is CASSQEGGPAEYYQETQYF. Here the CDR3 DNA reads TGCGCCAGCAGCCAAGAAGGTGGACCAGCGGAGTATTACCAAGAGACCCAGTACTTC.

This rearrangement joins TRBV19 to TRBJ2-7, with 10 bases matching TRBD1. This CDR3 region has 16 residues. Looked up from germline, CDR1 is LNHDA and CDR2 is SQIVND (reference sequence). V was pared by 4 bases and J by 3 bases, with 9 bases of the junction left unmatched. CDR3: CASSTSSDRGVYEQYF. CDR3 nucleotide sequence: TGTGCCAGTAGTACTTCCTCGGACAGGGGGGTCTACGAGCAGTACTTC.

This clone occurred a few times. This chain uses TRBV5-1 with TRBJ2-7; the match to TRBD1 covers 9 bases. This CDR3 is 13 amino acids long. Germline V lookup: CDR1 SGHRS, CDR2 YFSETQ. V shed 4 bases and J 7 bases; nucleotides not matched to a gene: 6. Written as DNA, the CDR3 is TGCGCCAGCAGCAGGGACAGGGCGGGGGAGCAGTACTTC. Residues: CASSRDRAGEQYF.

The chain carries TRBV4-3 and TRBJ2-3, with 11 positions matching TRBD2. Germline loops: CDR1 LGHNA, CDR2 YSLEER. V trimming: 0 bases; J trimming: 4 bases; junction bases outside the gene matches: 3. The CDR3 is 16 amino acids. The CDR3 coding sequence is TGCGCCAGCAGCCAAGATAGTAGCGGGGGGGCAGATACGCAGTATTTT. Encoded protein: CASSQDSSGGADTQYF.

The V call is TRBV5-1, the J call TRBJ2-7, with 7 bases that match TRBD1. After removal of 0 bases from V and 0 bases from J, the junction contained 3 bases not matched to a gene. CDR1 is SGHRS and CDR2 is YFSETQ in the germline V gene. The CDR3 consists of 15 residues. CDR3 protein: CASSLGQGVSYEQYF. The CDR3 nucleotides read TGCGCCAGCAGCTTGGGGCAGGGGGTCTCCTACGAGCAGTACTTC. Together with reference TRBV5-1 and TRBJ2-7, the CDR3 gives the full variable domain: KAGVTQTPRYLIKTRGQQVTLSCSPISGHRSVSWYQQTPGQGLQFLFEYFSETQRNKGNFPGRFSGRQFSNSRSEMNVSTLELGDSALYLCASSLGQGVSYEQYFGPGTRLTVT.

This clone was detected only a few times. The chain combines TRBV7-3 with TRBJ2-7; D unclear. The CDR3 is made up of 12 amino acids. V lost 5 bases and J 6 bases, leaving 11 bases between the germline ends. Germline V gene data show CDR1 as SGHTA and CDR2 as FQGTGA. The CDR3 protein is CASSRADSEQYF. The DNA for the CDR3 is TGTGCCAGCAGCCGAGCCGACTCCGAGCAGTACTTC.